This T cell receptor (beta chain) was identified during a study of molecular identifiers for immune sequencing clone quantification. TCRdb redid the calling of the PCR reads with MiXCR, one entry per CDR3 protein. The repertoire consists of about 640,000 distinct CDR3 sequences, with around 20% occurring once and the leading ten covering roughly 0.83%. CDR1 and CDR2 (germline): PRHDT, FYEKMQ (reference sequence). This CDR3 has 15 residues. V lost 5 bases and J lost 4; bases outside the gene matches: 8. Naive CD8 T cells underwent sorting with the CD8+CD4-CCR7+CD45RA+ definition. This clonotype was seen ten or more times.

This receptor was taken from a human donor in good health. Some libraries in this study had Jurkat cell RNA spiked in. This chain links TRBV13 with TRBJ1-1; 9 positions match TRBD1. Sequencing used naive CD8+ T cells from blood, with Jurkat cell RNA spiked in. This sample's subset: FACS-sorted CD8+CD4-CCR7+CD45RA+ naive T cells. The CDR3 spells CASSPQGAGGTEAFF. The CDR3 DNA sequence: TGTGCCAGCAGCCCACAGGGGGCTGGGGGCACTGAAGCTTTCTTT. Filled out from reference TRBV13 and TRBJ1-1, the complete variable domain reads AAGVIQSPRHLIKEKRETATLKCYPIPRHDTVYWYQQGPGQDPQFLISFYEKMQSDKGSIPDRFSAQQFSDYHSELNMSSLELGDSALYFCASSPQGAGGTEAFFGQGTRLTVV.